This section outlines one T cell receptor (beta chain) sequence together with its context. Its antigen target is currently unknown. Base qualities are not recorded, but no much larger clone differs from it by a single base. This sample is drawn from a study of shared clonotypes between healthy human individuals (dated by TCRdb to the early 2020s). For the wider study: The cohort included a few men and two women between 18 and 49 years of age. The study deeply sequenced blood TCR repertoires of five healthy adults to estimate repertoire size and the extent of clonotype sharing between individuals. Libraries were prepared and TCR repertoires were sequenced by different laboratories using diverse techniques, in order to increase sequencing depth and limit assay-specific biases. Each donor's leukapheresis produced roughly between about 0.9 and 9.5 billion PBMCs. Study-wide conclusions, independent of this receptor: Based on pairwise subsampling, the degree of clonotype sharing among donors was expected to be affected by sequencing depth. Sampling was restricted to blood, and TCR repertoires in tissue are likely to differ from TCR repertoires in blood. Because the study included only a small number of donors, the genetic and exposure-history diversity represented was limited.

Using the deep immunoSEQ assay, multiplex PCR amplified TCR CDR3 regions from genomic DNA. Extracted genomic DNA from each cell subset was distributed evenly across all wells of several immunoSEQ 96-well plates, and each plate was treated as a replicate. For unsorted PBMC, about 300 ng genomic DNA, equal to 32,000 or so T cell genomes, was loaded into each replicate PCR. Ten immunoSEQ deep assay plates were used to sequence unsorted PBMC genomic DNA. Purified libraries were quantified with a Qubit 3.0 fluorometer, sized on a Bioanalyzer 2100, and re-quantified with the KAPA Library Quantification kit. Every immunoSEQ 96-well plate was sequenced on a dedicated single-read 150-cycle Illumina NextSeq 550 flow cell. As for how the authors treated the data: Because the immunoSEQ output included only junctional sequences and no quality scores, the filtering could not be the same as the filtering used for full-length reads. Sequences were annotated with PyIR, a Python wrapper for IgBLAST v1.9, using IMGT germline references to assign V/J genes and CDR3. Reads were removed for weak V/J assignments (E-value above 1e-6), missing CDR3, stop codons, out-of-frame junctions, or ambiguous translated residues. V3J clonotypes were defined as sequences sharing an identical inferred V gene, J gene, and CDR3 amino acid sequence. Percentage overlap between repertoires was computed as shared unique clonotypes divided by the size of the smaller repertoire. Repertoire richness was assessed with RTK rarefaction, the Chao1 estimator, and Recon v2.1 estimates of unobserved clonotypes. TCRdb holds this immuneACCESS table with in-frame rearrangements only. Some clones are missing; in checked studies, unresolved V genes explain under half, and the rest has no known cause. The V and J calls and clone size were taken over from that table, and D and trimming were inferred from the DNA. This sample lists approximately 470,000 clones; 70% to 80% were detected once. Clones ranked in the top ten supply more than 10% of the sample.

The donors were healthy, HIV-negative adults who had no recently reported acute infections or vaccinations. Only Caucasian adults living in Nashville, Tennessee, USA were represented among the donors. For unsorted samples, about 90 million PBMCs were counted, and genomic DNA was extracted using the QIAamp DNA Blood Mini kit. Blood was collected by leukapheresis, and PBMCs were isolated by Ficoll-Histopaque density gradient centrifugation and then cryopreserved in liquid nitrogen vapor phase. This clonotype was obtained from a middle-aged woman in good health. Some clones in this sample may be carry-over from other donors' samples. Specimen: PBMCs.

The sequenced DNA: TGCGCCAGCAGCAGCGCTAGCGGGAGGGCCGTTGAGCAGTTCTTC. The encoded protein is CASSSASGRAVEQFF. This chain joins TRBV5-1 to TRBJ2-1, and 12 bases in between align with TRBD2. Trimming leaves V shorter by 4 bases and J shorter by 9 bases, with the junction holding 8 bases beyond the gene matches. Reading the germline V gene gives CDR1 SGHRS and CDR2 YFSETQ. Inclusive of the bounding cysteine and phenylalanine, the CDR3 is 15 residues long. Of all the DNA, just the CDR3 is kept, 45 bases in frame from base 1.